This T cell receptor beta chain originates from a study of T-cell memory formation after mild COVID-19. Study-wide points: Day 15 to 85 contracting clones showed balanced CD4/CD8; later expanders leaned CD4+.

Employing constant-segment primers, 5'RACE generated TCR alpha and TCR beta cDNA libraries bearing sample barcodes and UMIs. Each CDR3 protein gets one entry after TCRdb re-called the 5' RACE reads with MiXCR. The table lists fewer than 90,000 distinct CDR3 sequences, 9.5% to 15% of them singletons. In the case of this clonotype: Its antigen is as yet unknown.

Germline lookup yields CDR1 SGHVS and CDR2 FQNEAQ. Trimming took off 5 bases at V and 4 bases at J, with 14 bases between the two ends. This CDR3 has 14 residues. Sequencing input: PBMCs or a T cell subset sorted from them (not recorded which). The clonotype originates from a man younger than 35 who had mild COVID-19 (a few samples of this study predate the infection). Cell type and time point are not known. This chain joins TRBV7-8 and TRBJ2-5; D tentatively reads TRBD1 or TRBD2 (5 bases each). CDR3 sequence (DNA): TGTGCCAGCAGCCCTGGGACCTGGGGAGAGACCCAGTACTTC. Encoded protein: CASSPGTWGETQYF.